This T cell receptor beta chain was identified during a study of blood T cells in healthy people across ages. Study outcomes and limitations: TCR beta diversity tracked closely with naive T cell percentage.

Comment on this clonotype: Antigen unknown.

Every sample gave at least 5.5 micrograms of total RNA when it was extracted. The CDR3 totals 13 residues. The V gene lost 6 bases and the J gene lost 4 bases, with 9 bases spanning the gap. CDR1 and CDR2 (germline): SGHAT, FQDESV (reference sequence). For the second PCR, which ran for 7 to 11 cycles, a sample-barcoded 5' primer and a J-beta primer mix were used. TCRdb ran MiXCR on the 5' RACE reads and lists one entry per CDR3 protein. Of approximately 2,000,000 distinct CDR3 sequences in the sample, roughly 43% were seen once. The sequence came from a human donor in good health. This sequence joins TRBV11-1 and TRBJ1-4; D is unclear. The specimen was blood. The CDR3 DNA reads TGTGCCAGCAGAAGGGAGCTTAATGAAAAACTGTTTTTT. Amino acid sequence: CASRRELNEKLFF.